The rows below give T cell receptor beta chains drawn from one sample of a study of control samples from healthy donors and cancer patients. Measured with immunoSEQ multiplex PCR; TCRdb has only the in-frame clones, and not every one. Counted here are a few hundred thousand clones, 80% to 95% occurring once; the ten biggest clones make up approximately 6.3%. The specimen sequenced was PBMCs. These receptors were taken from a man aged 40-49 years with head and neck cancer. Both conserved end residues are part of each CDR3. D genes are given only for firm matches. Not all rows give a size; the values are once, few, many and, for expanded clones, a class.

.	TRBV11-2	.	TRBJ1-1	TGTGCCAGCAGCCTCAGGGATGAAGCTTTCTTT	CASSLRDEAFF
once	TRBV5-1	.	TRBJ1-1	TGCGCCAGCAGCCTTAGCCAAGCGAACACTGAAGCTTTCTTT	CASSLSQANTEAFF
once	TRBV24-1	.	TRBJ1-1	TGTGCCACCGTCTCCCCACGCGGGCTCCCGAACACTGAAGCTTTCTTT	CATVSPRGLPNTEAFF
.	TRBV27	TRBD2	TRBJ2-1	TGTGCCAGCAGTACCCCGGGACTAGCGGGAGCCAATGAGCAGTTCTTC	CASSTPGLAGANEQFF
.	TRBV27	TRBD1	TRBJ1-6	TGTGCCAGCAGATGGGTGACAGGGGGGTCCTATAATTCACCCCTCCACTTT	CASRWVTGGSYNSPLHF
.	TRBV29-1	TRBD2	TRBJ2-1	TGCAGCGTTCTCGGCCCCGGGGGGGGTTACAATGAGCAGTTCTTC	CSVLGPGGGYNEQFF
.	TRBV6-5	TRBD1	TRBJ1-5	TGTGCCAGCAGGGAGACAGGGGGTAACAATCAGCCCCAGCATTTT	CASRETGGNNQPQHF
.	TRBV28	.	TRBJ2-2	TGTGCCAGCAGGGACACCCCGAACACCGGGGAGCTGTTTTTT	CASRDTPNTGELFF
.	TRBV6-5	TRBD1	TRBJ2-7	TGTGCCAGCAGTTTCGGGACAGGGATCTACGAGCAGTACTTC	CASSFGTGIYEQYF
.	TRBV4-2	.	TRBJ1-5	TGTGCCAGCAGCCCCCTAGGTTATAGCAATCAGCCCCAGCATTTT	CASSPLGYSNQPQHF
.	TRBV6-2/TRBV6-3	.	TRBJ1-3	TGTGCCAGCAGTTTCCCCGGTTCGAGGGGTTCTGGAAACACCATATATTTT	CASSFPGSRGSGNTIYF
.	TRBV5-8	.	TRBJ1-2	TGTGCCAGCAGCTTGTTTCAGGTCGCCTATGGCTACACCTTC	CASSLFQVAYGYTF
.	TRBV11-2	.	TRBJ1-5	TGTGCCAGCAGCTTAGATCGTAGAGGACCGAGTAGCAATCAGCCCCAGCATTTT	CASSLDRRGPSSNQPQHF
.	TRBV4-3	.	TRBJ2-7	TGCGCCAGCAGCCAAGGTCTGGACTACGAGCAGTACTTC	CASSQGLDYEQYF
.	TRBV9	TRBD2	TRBJ2-3	TGTGCCAGCAGCCCACGGACTAGCGGGGACAGCACAGATACGCAGTATTTT	CASSPRTSGDSTDTQYF
.	TRBV19	.	TRBJ2-7	TGTGCCAGTAACCATCCGGGGTACGAGCAGTACTTC	CASNHPGYEQYF
.	TRBV28	TRBD2	TRBJ2-5	TGTGCCAGCAGCTCACTAGCGGGGAAAGAGACCCAGTACTTC	CASSSLAGKETQYF
.	TRBV27	TRBD1	TRBJ1-2	TGTGCCAGCAGTCCGGGACAGGGGTACGGCTACACCTTC	CASSPGQGYGYTF
.	TRBV6-2/TRBV6-3	TRBD1	TRBJ2-7	TGTGCCAGCAGTTACCATGGACAGGGAGGTCCCTACGAGCAGTACTTC	CASSYHGQGGPYEQYF
.	TRBV24-1	TRBD1	TRBJ1-5	TGTGCCACCAGTGATCCCGACAGGGGGGTCAATCAGCCCCAGCATTTT	CATSDPDRGVNQPQHF
.	TRBV6-6	.	TRBJ1-4	TGTGCCAGCAGATCAGCAACTAATGAAAAACTGTTTTTT	CASRSATNEKLFF
once	TRBV15	TRBD1	TRBJ2-3	TGTGCCACCAGCAGAGACCGGAAGACAGGGGGCGGATCTAGCACAGATACGCAGTATTTT	CATSRDRKTGGGSSTDTQYF
.	TRBV20-1	.	TRBJ1-5	TGCAGTGCTAGTACACCTCTGGGAGGGGGGTTCAATCAGCCCCAGCATTTT	CSASTPLGGGFNQPQHF
.	TRBV7-3	.	TRBJ2-3	TGTGCCAGCAGCATCGGGAGCACAGATACGCAGTATTTT	CASSIGSTDTQYF
.	TRBV9	TRBD2	TRBJ2-2	TGTGCCAGCAGCCCCAGCGGGGGGATCGGGGAGCTGTTTTTT	CASSPSGGIGELFF
.	TRBV9	.	TRBJ2-7	TGTGCCAGCAGCGTGGACAGCTCCTACGAGCAGTACTTC	CASSVDSSYEQYF
.	TRBV5-1	TRBD1	TRBJ1-2	TGCGCCAGCAGCCCGGACAGGAGAAAGGCTAACTATGGCTACACCTTC	CASSPDRRKANYGYTF
.	TRBV7-8	.	TRBJ1-2	TGTGCCAGCAGCTTAGACCCCGTCGGTGGCTACACCTTC	CASSLDPVGGYTF